These 3 T cell receptor beta chains were sequenced from one sample in a study of control samples from healthy donors and cancer patients. Only in-frame clones appear in the TCRdb table, and some are missing; sequencing was by immunoSEQ multiplex PCR. The sample has some 200,000 clones; 90% to 95% are singletons. The material sequenced was blood. Receptor source: a man younger than 30 in good health.

This clone was seen once. This CDR3 is also generated by other DNA sequences in the sample. V usage is TRBV4-1 and J usage is TRBJ2-7; D not resolved. Germline lookup yields CDR1 MGHRA and CDR2 YSYEKL. The CDR3 has 12 amino acids. The V end lost 6 bases, the J end lost 7 bases, and 13 bases lay between the germline ends. The CDR3 DNA follows: TGCGCCAGCAGTCCAGACACCGGAGAGCAGTACTTC. Protein sequence: CASSPDTGEQYF.

V gene TRBV6-5 combines with J gene TRBJ1-4; no clear D gene. Between the trimmed V and J ends, which lost 6 bases and 8 bases, there was a span of 7 bases. The CDR3 covers 11 residues. Germline CDR1 reads MNHEY; CDR2 reads SVGAGI. CDR3 nucleotides: TGTGCCAGCAGGGGAAGGGAAAAACTGTTTTTT. Its translation: CASRGREKLFF.

CDR3 in amino acids: CASSVKTGIGEQYF. CDR3 in DNA: TGCGCCAGCAGCGTTAAGACAGGGATCGGCGAGCAGTACTTC. V usage is TRBV5-1 and J usage is TRBJ2-7; TRBD1 matches at 7 bases. The ends lost 4 bases at V and 6 bases at J; junction bases unmatched: 10. CDR3 length: 14 residues. The germline gives CDR1 SGHRS, CDR2 YFSETQ.